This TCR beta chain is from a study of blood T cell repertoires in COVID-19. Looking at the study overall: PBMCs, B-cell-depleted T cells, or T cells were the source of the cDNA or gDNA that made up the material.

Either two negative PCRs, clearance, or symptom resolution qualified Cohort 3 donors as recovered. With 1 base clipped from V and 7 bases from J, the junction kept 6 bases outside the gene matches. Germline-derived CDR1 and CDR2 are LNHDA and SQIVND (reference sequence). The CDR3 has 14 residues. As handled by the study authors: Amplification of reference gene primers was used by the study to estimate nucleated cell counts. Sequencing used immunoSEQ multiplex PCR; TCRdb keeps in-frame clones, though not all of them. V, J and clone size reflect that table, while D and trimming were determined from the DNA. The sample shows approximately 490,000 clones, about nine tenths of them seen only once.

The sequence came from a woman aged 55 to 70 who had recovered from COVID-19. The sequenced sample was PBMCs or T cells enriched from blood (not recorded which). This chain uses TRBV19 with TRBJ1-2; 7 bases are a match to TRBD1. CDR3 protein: CASSIGTGLGGYTF. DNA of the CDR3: TGTGCCAGTAGTATAGGGACAGGCTTGGGTGGCTACACCTTC.